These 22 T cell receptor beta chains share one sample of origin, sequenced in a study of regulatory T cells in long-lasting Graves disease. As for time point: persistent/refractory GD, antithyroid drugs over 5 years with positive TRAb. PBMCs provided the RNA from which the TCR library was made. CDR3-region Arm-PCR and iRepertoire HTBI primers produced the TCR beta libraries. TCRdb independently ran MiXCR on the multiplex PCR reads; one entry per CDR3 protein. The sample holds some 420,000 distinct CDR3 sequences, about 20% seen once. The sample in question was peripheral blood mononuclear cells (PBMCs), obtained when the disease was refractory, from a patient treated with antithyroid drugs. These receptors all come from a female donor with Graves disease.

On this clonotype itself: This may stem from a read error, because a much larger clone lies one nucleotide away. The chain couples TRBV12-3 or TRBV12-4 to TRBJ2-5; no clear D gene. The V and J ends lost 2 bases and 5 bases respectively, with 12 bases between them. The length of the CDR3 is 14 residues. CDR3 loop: CASSLQVSQETQYF. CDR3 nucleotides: TGTGCCAGCAGTTTACAGGTCAGTCAGGAGACCCAGTACTTC.

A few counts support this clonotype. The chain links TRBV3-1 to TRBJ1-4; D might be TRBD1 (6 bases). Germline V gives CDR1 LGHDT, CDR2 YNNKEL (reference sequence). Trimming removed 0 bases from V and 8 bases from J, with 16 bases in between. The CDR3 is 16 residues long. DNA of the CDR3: TGTGCCAGCAGCCAAGATCTGGGGGGGCTCGGAGAAAAACTGTTTTTT. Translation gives CASSQDLGGLGEKLFF.

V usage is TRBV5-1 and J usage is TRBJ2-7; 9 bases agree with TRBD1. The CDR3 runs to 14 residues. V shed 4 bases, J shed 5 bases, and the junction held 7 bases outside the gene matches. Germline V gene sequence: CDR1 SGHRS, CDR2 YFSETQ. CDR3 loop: CASSGGQGVNEQYF. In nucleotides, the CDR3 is TGCGCCAGCAGCGGGGGACAGGGTGTCAACGAGCAGTACTTC.

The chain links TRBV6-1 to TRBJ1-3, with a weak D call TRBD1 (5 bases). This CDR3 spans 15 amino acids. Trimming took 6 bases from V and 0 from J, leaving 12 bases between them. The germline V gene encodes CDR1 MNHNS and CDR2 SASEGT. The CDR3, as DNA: TGTGCCAGCAGCCCGACAGTTTACTCTGGAAACACCATATATTTT. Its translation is CASSPTVYSGNTIYF.

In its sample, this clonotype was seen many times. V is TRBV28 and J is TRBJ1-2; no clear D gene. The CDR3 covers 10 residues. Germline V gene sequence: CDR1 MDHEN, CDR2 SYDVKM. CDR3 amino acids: CVTGGYGYTF. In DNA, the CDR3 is TGTGTGACCGGTGGCTATGGCTACACCTTC.

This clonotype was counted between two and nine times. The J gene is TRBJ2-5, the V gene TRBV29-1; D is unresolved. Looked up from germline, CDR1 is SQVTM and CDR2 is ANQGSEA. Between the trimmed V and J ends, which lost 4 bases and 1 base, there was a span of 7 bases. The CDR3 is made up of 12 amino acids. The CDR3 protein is CSVAESQETQYF. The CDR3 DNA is TGCAGCGTTGCCGAAAGCCAAGAGACCCAGTACTTC.

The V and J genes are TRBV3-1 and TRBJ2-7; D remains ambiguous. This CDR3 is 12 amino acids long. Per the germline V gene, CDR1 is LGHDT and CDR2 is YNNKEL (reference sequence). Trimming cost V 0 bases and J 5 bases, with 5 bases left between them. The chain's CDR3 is CASSQDRNEQYF. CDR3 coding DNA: TGTGCCAGCAGCCAAGATCGAAACGAGCAGTACTTC.

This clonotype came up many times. CDR3 DNA sequence: TGTGCCAGCAGCTTAGGGTCCAGGAGCACCGGGGAGCTGTTTTTT. Residues: CASSLGSRSTGELFF. The rearrangement joins TRBV7-2 to TRBJ2-2; D is unclear. Germline V lookup: CDR1 SGHTA, CDR2 FQGNSA. V was clipped by 1 base and J by 4 bases, with 10 bases between them. The CDR3 covers 15 residues.

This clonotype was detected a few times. CDR3 sequence (DNA): TGTGCCAGTAGTGAGGGACAGGGATACACCGGGGAGCTGTTTTTT. Translating it yields CASSEGQGYTGELFF. The rearrangement uses TRBV19 and TRBJ2-2; 9 bases align to TRBD1. Looked up from germline, CDR1 is LNHDA and CDR2 is SQIVND (reference sequence). This CDR3 comprises 15 residues. The V gene end was trimmed by 5 bases and the J gene end by 3 bases; junction bases not matched to a gene: 4.

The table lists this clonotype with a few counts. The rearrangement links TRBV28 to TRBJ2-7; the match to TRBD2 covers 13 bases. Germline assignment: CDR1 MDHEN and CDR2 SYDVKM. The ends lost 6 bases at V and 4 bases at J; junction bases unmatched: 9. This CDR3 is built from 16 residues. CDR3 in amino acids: CASSPIGLAGEYEQYF. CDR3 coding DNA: TGTGCCAGCAGCCCTATTGGACTAGCGGGAGAATACGAGCAGTACTTC.

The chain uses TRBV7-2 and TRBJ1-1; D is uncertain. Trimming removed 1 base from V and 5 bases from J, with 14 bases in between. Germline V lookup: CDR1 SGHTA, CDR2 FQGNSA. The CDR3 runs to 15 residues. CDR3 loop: CASSLDSRAETEAFF. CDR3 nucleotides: TGTGCCAGCAGCTTAGACTCGCGGGCTGAAACTGAAGCTTTCTTT.

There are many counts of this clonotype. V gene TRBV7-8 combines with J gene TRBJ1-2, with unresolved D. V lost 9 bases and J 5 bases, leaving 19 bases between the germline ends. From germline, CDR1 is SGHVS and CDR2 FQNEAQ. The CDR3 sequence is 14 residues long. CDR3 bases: TGTGCCAGTACACCAGCGAGAAGCGGGTATGGCTACACCTTC. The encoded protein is CASTPARSGYGYTF.

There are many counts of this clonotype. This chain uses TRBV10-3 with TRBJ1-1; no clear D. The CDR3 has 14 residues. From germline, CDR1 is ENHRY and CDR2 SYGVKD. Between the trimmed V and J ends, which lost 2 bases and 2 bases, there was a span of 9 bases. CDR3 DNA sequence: TGTGCCATCAGTGAGGCTTCAATCAACACTGAAGCTTTCTTT. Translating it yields CAISEASINTEAFF.

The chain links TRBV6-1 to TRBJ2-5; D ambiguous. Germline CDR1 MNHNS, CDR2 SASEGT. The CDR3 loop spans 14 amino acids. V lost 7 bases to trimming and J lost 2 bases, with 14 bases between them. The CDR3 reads CASTDDRAQETQYF. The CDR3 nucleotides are TGTGCCAGCACCGACGATAGGGCACAAGAGACCCAGTACTTC.

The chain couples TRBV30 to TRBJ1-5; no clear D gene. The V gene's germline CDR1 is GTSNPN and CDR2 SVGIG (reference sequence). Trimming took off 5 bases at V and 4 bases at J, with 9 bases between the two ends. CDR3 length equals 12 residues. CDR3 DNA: TGTGCCTGGGCCTCCCAGAATCAGCCCCAGCATTTT. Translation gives CAWASQNQPQHF.

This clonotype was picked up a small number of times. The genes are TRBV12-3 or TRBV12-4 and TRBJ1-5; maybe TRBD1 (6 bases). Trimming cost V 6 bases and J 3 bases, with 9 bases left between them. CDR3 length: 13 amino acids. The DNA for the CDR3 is TGTGCCAGCAGGGGACAAATCAATCAGCCCCAGCATTTT. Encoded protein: CASRGQINQPQHF.

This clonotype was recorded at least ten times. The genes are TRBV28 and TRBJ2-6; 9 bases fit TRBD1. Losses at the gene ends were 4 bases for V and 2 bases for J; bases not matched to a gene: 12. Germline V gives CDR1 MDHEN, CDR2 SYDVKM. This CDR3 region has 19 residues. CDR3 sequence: CASSSTGGIPFPGANVLTF. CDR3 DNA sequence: TGTGCCAGCAGTTCGACAGGGGGAATCCCCTTCCCTGGGGCCAACGTCCTGACTTTC.

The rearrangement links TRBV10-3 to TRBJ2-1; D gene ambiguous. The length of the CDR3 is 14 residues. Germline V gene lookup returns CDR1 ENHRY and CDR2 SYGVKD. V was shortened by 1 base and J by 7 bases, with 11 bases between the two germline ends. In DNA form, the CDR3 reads TGTGCCATCAGTGAGTTGGGCCTGACAAATGAGCAGTTCTTC. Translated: CAISELGLTNEQFF.

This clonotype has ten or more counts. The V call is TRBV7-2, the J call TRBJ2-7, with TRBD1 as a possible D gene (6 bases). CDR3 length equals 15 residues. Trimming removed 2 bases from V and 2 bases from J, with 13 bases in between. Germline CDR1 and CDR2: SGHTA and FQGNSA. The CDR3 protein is CASSLLGTKAYEQYF. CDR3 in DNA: TGTGCCAGCAGCTTACTTGGGACAAAGGCCTACGAGCAGTACTTC.

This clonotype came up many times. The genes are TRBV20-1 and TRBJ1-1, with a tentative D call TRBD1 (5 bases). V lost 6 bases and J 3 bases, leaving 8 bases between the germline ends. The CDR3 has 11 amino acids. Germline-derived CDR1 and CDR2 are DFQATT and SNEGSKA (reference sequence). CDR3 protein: CSASGDTEAFF. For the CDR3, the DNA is TGCAGTGCGTCGGGGGACACTGAAGCTTTCTTT.

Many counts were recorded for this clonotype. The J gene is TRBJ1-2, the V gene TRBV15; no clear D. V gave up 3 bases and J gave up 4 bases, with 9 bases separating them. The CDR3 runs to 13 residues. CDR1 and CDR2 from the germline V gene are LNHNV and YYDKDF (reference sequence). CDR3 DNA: TGTGCCACCAGCAGTAACGGGGTCTATGGCTACACCTTC. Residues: CATSSNGVYGYTF.

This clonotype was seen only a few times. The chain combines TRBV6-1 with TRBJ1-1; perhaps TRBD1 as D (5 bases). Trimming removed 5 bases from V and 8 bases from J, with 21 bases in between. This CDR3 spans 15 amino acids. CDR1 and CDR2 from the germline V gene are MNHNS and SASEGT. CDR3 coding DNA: TGTGCCAGCAGTCGCAGGGTCTGGGGCAAGAGGGAAGCTTTCTTT. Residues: CASSRRVWGKREAFF.